Included here is one T cell receptor (beta chain) sequence, with context. Its target is unknown. This record comes from a study of shared clonotypes between healthy human individuals. General observations from the study: Generation of non-shared clonotypes was less probable than generation of clonotypes shared by all four donors.

V lost 2 bases and J 4 bases, leaving 14 bases between the germline ends. This CDR3 spans 15 amino acids. Looked up from germline, CDR1 is MDHEN and CDR2 is SYDVKM. Here immunoSEQ multiplex PCR was the method, and the copy in TCRdb shows in-frame clones only, minus some. This table holds approximately 100,000 clones, just over 65% found once. This TCR derives from a woman in her 30s in good health. This chain links TRBV28 with TRBJ1-2; D unclear. The specimen was memory CD8+ T cells sorted from blood. Subset given: CD45RO+ cells pooled with CCR7-negative TemRA cells. The CDR3 region is CASSLKATVRYGYTF. Written as DNA, the CDR3 is TGTGCCAGCAGTTTAAAAGCTACAGTGCGCTATGGCTACACCTTC.